These 20 T cell receptor beta chains were sequenced from one sample in a study of cytomegalovirus exposure and HLA in healthy donors (TCRdb year 2017). The library was prepared using the immunoSEQ multiplex PCR assay. For the multiplex PCR, a mixture combining 60 forward primers for TCR Vbeta segments and 13 reverse primers for TCR Jbeta segments was used. Sourced from immuneACCESS, this table was stored by TCRdb with only in-frame sequences that have V and J called. A share of the clones is absent; for the studies checked, an unresolved V gene accounts for under half, and the remainder has no known explanation. This sample holds about 140,000 clones; 79% were observed only once. The ten largest clones add up to 6.5% to 8% of the sample. Material: PBMCs. The receptors were sampled from a man in his forties in good health and CMV-seropositive.

The CDR3 protein is CAWSTGNSNQPQHF. For the CDR3, the DNA is TGTGCCTGGTCGACAGGGAATAGCAATCAGCCCCAGCATTTT. J is TRBJ1-5 and V is TRBV30; TRBD1 aligns across 7 bases. The V segment lost 5 bases and the J segment 0 bases; nucleotides outside the gene matches: 4. This CDR3 has 14 residues. Looked up from germline, CDR1 is GTSNPN and CDR2 is SVGIG (reference sequence).

The rearrangement uses TRBV10-3 and TRBJ2-7; no reliable D call. V was shortened by 6 bases and J by 1 base, with 4 bases between the two germline ends. This CDR3 comprises 11 residues. The germline CDR1 and CDR2 sequences are ENHRY and SYGVKD. The CDR3: CAISTSYEQYF. Written as DNA, the CDR3 is TGTGCCATCAGCACATCCTACGAGCAGTACTTC.

The genes are TRBV30 and TRBJ1-2; 10 bases match TRBD1. Germline V lookup: CDR1 GTSNPN, CDR2 SVGIG (reference sequence). CDR3 size: 14 residues. J lost 8 bases, V lost 5 bases, and 11 bases had no gene match. CDR3 nucleotides: TGTGCCTGGGACCACGGGACAGGGGCGTGGGGCTACACCTTC. Translated: CAWDHGTGAWGYTF.

Concerning this clone: The junction shows a germline mismatch at one end, possibly a read error. The rearrangement links TRBV7-9 to TRBJ2-1; D might be TRBD2 (5 bases). In germline, CDR1 is SEHNR, CDR2 FQNEAQ (reference sequence). The CDR3 extends over 14 amino acids. CDR3 DNA sequence: TGTTCCAGCAGCCCCCGCGGGCCAGACAATGAGCAGTTCTTC. The encoded protein is CSSSPRGPDNEQFF.

This chain joins TRBV11-3 and TRBJ2-3; D ambiguous. Trimming took 3 bases from V and 1 from J, leaving 8 bases between them. The CDR3 runs to 14 residues. Germline V gene data show CDR1 as SGHNT and CDR2 as YENEEA. The CDR3 region is CASSFTPGTDTQYF. CDR3 sequence (DNA): TGTGCCAGCAGCTTTACCCCGGGCACAGATACGCAGTATTTT.

The rearrangement joins TRBV6-1 to TRBJ2-2; 7 bases map to TRBD1. The CDR3 covers 14 residues. Germline values: CDR1 MNHNS, CDR2 SASEGT. After removal of 6 bases from V and 1 base from J, the junction contained 2 bases not matched to a gene. For the CDR3, the DNA is TGTGCCAGCAGGACAGGGTTGAACACCGGGGAGCTGTTTTTT. Protein: CASRTGLNTGELFF.

In nucleotides, the CDR3 is TGTGCCAGCAGTTTTACAGACATGAACACTGAAGCTTTCTTT. Protein: CASSFTDMNTEAFF. This chain links TRBV25-1 with TRBJ1-1; no definite D call. Germline V gene data show CDR1 as MGHDK and CDR2 as SYGVNS. CDR3 length: 14 residues. With 5 bases removed from V and 0 bases from J, the gap between germline ends came to 10 bases.

Here the CDR3 reads CASRGQGMNTEAFF. DNA for the CDR3: TGTGCCAGCAGAGGACAGGGGATGAACACTGAAGCTTTCTTT. This chain joins TRBV28 and TRBJ1-1; 9 positions agree with TRBD1. CDR3 size: 14 residues. Germline CDR1 MDHEN, CDR2 SYDVKM. V shed 6 bases, J shed 0 bases, and the junction held 2 bases outside the gene matches.

The V call is TRBV7-9, the J call TRBJ1-5; the D is unclear. The germline V gene encodes CDR1 SEHNR and CDR2 FQNEAQ (reference sequence). The CDR3 covers 14 residues. Trimming stripped 1 base from V and 8 bases from J, with 12 bases between. The CDR3, as DNA: TGTGCCAGCAGCTTAGATTCGGGGTGGAAGCCCCAGCATTTT. Amino acid sequence: CASSLDSGWKPQHF.

The chain joins TRBV9 to TRBJ2-3; tentative D call: TRBD2 (6 bases). Looked up from germline, CDR1 is SGDLS and CDR2 is YYNGEE. The CDR3 contains 13 residues. Trimming removed 5 bases at V and 6 bases at J, with 13 bases between. The CDR3 sequence: CASRGGIVDTQYF. The CDR3 DNA reads TGTGCCAGCAGGGGGGGAATAGTGGATACGCAGTATTTT.

This CDR3 is CATTGTLQETQYF. CDR3 coding DNA: TGTGCCACGACCGGGACTCTCCAAGAGACCCAGTACTTC. The chain uses TRBV2 and TRBJ2-5; TRBD2 might be the D (6 bases). V shed 10 bases and J shed 1 base, with 13 bases lying between them. The CDR3 has 13 residues. Germline CDR1 SNHLY, CDR2 FYNNEI.

This rearrangement joins TRBV10-1 to TRBJ1-5, with 9 positions matching TRBD1. Germline trimming cut 2 bases from V and 3 bases from J; bases unmatched to any gene: 2. The CDR3 is 15 residues long. Germline-derived CDR1 and CDR2 are WNHNN and SYGVQD (reference sequence). The CDR3 loop reads CASSEGQGNNQPQHF. The CDR3 DNA reads as TGCGCCAGCAGTGAGGGACAGGGGAACAATCAGCCCCAGCATTTT.

A note on this clone: One end of the junction does not line up with germline, which may come from a read error. CDR3 sequence: CANSSSGTTDTQYF. The CDR3 DNA reads TGTGCCAATAGTTCTTCCGGGACTACAGATACGCAGTATTTT. The chain links TRBV19 to TRBJ2-3, with a tentative D call TRBD2 (6 bases). The CDR3 sequence is 14 residues long. Germline lookup yields CDR1 LNHDA and CDR2 SQIVND (reference sequence).

In its sample, this clone was seen once. This chain uses TRBV6-1 with TRBJ1-2; TRBD1 matches at 7 bases. This CDR3 comprises 13 residues. CDR1 is MNHNS, CDR2 SASEGT, per germline. With V trimmed by 11 bases and J by 10 bases, 16 bases remained unmatched. CDR3 region: CAGSIDRDLVYTF. CDR3 coding DNA: TGTGCCGGGTCGATCGACAGGGACCTGGTCTACACCTTC.

The CDR3 DNA is TGTGCCAGCAGCACCAACCGGGACAGGTTCTACGAGCAGTACTTC. Translation gives CASSTNRDRFYEQYF. The V and J genes are TRBV11-3 and TRBJ2-7; 8 bases agree with TRBD1. The CDR3 totals 15 residues. Germline trimming cut 5 bases from V and 3 bases from J; bases unmatched to any gene: 9. Germline CDR1 reads SGHNT; CDR2 reads YENEEA.

The chain links TRBV13 to TRBJ1-5; weak D call: TRBD1 (5 bases). Trimming pared 5 bases from V and 12 bases from J, leaving 14 bases between. The CDR3 is 12 residues long. The germline V gene encodes CDR1 PRHDT and CDR2 FYEKMQ (reference sequence). This CDR3 is CASSGVGRVQHF. The CDR3 bases are TGTGCCAGCAGCGGCGTGGGCAGGGTCCAGCATTTT.

This clone was detected only a few times. The V call is TRBV4-1, the J call TRBJ1-3; perhaps TRBD1 as D (6 bases). This CDR3 has 16 residues. Germline V CDR1 and CDR2: MGHRA, YSYEKL. The germline V and J ends were trimmed by 1 base and 2 bases, with 12 bases remaining between them. The CDR3 protein is CASSQVGGNAGNTIYF. The CDR3 DNA follows: TGCGCCAGCAGCCAAGTAGGGGGAAACGCTGGAAACACCATATATTTT.

The V and J genes are TRBV5-1 and TRBJ1-1; TRBD1 matches at 10 bases. Germline CDR1 SGHRS, CDR2 YFSETQ. The CDR3 is 15 amino acids. V lost 5 bases to trimming and J lost 1 base; unmatched junction nucleotides: 5. CDR3 bases: TGCGCCAGCAGTGTGACAGGGGGCTGGAACACTGAAGCTTTCTTT. As protein: CASSVTGGWNTEAFF.

The V gene is TRBV5-1, the J gene TRBJ2-1; 8 positions match TRBD2. J lost 9 bases, V lost 2 bases, and 10 bases had no gene match. The CDR3 runs 15 residues. Germline CDR1 and CDR2: SGHRS and YFSETQ. In DNA form, the CDR3 reads TGCGCCAGCAGCTTCTTGGGCGGGAGGAACGTTGAGCAGTTCTTC. Protein sequence: CASSFLGGRNVEQFF.

This clone was counted a few times. The CDR3 here is CASSYRDSNYGYTF. For the CDR3, the DNA is TGTGCCAGCAGTTACCGGGACAGCAACTATGGCTACACCTTC. The chain recombines TRBV6-4 with TRBJ1-2, with TRBD1 matching 7 bases. CDR3 length equals 14 residues. Germline V gene sequence: CDR1 MRHNA, CDR2 SNTAGT. With 5 bases clipped from V and 2 bases from J, the junction kept 5 bases outside the gene matches.